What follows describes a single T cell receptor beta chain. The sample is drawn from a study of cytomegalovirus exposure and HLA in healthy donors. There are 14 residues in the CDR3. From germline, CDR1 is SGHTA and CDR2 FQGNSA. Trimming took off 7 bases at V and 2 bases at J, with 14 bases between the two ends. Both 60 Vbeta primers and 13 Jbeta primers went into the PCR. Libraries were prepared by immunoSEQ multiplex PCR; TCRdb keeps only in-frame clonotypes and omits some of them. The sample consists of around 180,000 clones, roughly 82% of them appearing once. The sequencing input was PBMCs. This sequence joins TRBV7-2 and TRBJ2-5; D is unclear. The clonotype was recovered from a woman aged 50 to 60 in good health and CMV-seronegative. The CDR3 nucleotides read TGTGCCAGCACCCAACCCGCTCGGCAAGAGACCCAGTACTTC. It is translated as CASTQPARQETQYF.